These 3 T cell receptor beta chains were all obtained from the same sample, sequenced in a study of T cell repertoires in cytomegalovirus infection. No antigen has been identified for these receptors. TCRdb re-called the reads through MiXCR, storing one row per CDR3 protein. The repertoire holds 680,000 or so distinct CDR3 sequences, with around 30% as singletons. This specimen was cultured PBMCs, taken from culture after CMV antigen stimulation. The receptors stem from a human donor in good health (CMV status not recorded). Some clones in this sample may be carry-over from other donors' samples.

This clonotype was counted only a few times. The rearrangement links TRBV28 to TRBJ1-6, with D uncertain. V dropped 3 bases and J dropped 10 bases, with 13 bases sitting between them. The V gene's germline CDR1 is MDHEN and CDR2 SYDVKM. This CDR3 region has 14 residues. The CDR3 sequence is CASSLRDLGSPLHF. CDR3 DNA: TGTGCCAGCAGTTTGCGGGATTTAGGATCACCCCTCCACTTT.

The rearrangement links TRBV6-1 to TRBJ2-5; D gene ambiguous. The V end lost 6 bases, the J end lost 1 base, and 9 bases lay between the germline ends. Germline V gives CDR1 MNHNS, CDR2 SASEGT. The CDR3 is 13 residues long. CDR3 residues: CASRTPAQETQYF. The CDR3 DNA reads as TGTGCCAGCAGAACCCCGGCCCAAGAGACCCAGTACTTC.

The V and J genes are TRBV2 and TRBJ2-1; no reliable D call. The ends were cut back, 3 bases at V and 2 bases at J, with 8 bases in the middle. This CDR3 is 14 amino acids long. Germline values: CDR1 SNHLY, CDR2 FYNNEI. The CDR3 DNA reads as TGTGCCAGCAGTGATGGCCGGACCTACAATGAGCAGTTCTTC. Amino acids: CASSDGRTYNEQFF.